The entry below gives a single TCR beta chain sequence along with its context. Its antigen is unidentified. These data come from a study of cytomegalovirus exposure and HLA in healthy donors. Trimming removed 3 bases at V and 8 bases at J, with 10 bases between. The CDR3 consists of 12 residues. CDR1 is MNHNS, CDR2 SASEGT, per germline. Points from the study as a whole: Association with HLA alleles at 0.05 false discovery rate was found for 15,000 or so TCR beta sequences in a later analysis.

Primers for the PCR totalled 60 Vbeta and 13 Jbeta. Only in-frame clones appear in the TCRdb table, and some are missing; sequencing was by immunoSEQ multiplex PCR. This table has some 140,000 clones, 70% to 80% appearing once. The chain combines TRBV6-1 with TRBJ1-2; D remains unclear. The sample was PBMCs. The source is a female donor in good health and CMV-seronegative. CDR3 nucleotide sequence: TGTGCCAGCAGTGAGAGGGTAGGAGGCTACACCTTC. As protein: CASSERVGGYTF.